This T cell receptor beta chain was documented in a study of blood T cell repertoires in COVID-19 (dated by TCRdb to 2019 to 2021). At the level of the whole study: Samples from collaborators originated in the United States, Italy and Spain and spanned both the acute and convalescent phases of COVID-19. The prospective study material was composed of cDNA or gDNA derived from T cells, B-cell-depleted T cells, or PBMCs. The dataset comprised deeply sampled blood TCRbeta repertoires from subjects exposed to, actively infected with, or recovered from COVID-19. The repertoires were released in a freely available public database intended as a resource for research on the immune response to SARS-CoV-2. The samples were drawn from two sources: the first 160 participants of the ongoing ImmuneRACE study, and fewer than 1,500 subjects contributed by 6 global collaborators. Nearly every sample came with metadata listing a de-identified subject ID, COVID-19 status, age in years and sex. Where available, HLA class I and class II types were obtained from metadata supplied by the sample provider rather than from assay-based typing.

The immunoSEQ Assay, a bias-controlled multiplex PCR, was used to amplify TCRbeta CDR3 regions from genomic DNA. In the source study's methods: Nucleated cell counts per sample were estimated from amplification of reference gene primers within the assay. To quantify the absolute abundance of each unique TCRbeta CDR3 rearrangement, sequence reads were collapsed and filtered. For each sample, productive Simpson clonality was calculated as the square root of Simpson's diversity index across productive rearrangements. TCRdb holds this immuneACCESS table with in-frame rearrangements only. Some clones are missing; in checked studies, unresolved V genes explain under half, and the rest has no known cause. V and J calls and clone size are given by that table; D and trimming were obtained from the DNA. This sample has over 120,000 clones in its table, and more than 75% of those were observed once. 4.8% of the sample rests with the top ten.

General study outcomes and caveats: The amount of clinical and demographic metadata varied by source and participant and was provided uncurated.

Each collaborating institution followed its own protocols to collect whole blood in K2EDTA tubes. For TCRbeta analysis, collaborator samples were shipped as frozen whole blood, as isolated PBMCs, or as DNA extracted from either sample type. As for this clone: The specificity of this receptor is unknown. Base qualities were left out, and no much larger clone turns up one base away.

Reading the germline V gene (reference sequence) gives CDR1 SGHNT and CDR2 YYREEE. The germline ends are 20 bases apart after V is trimmed by 3 bases and J by 0 bases. The CDR3 runs 18 amino acids, cysteine and phenylalanine included. Of all the DNA, just the CDR3 is kept, 54 bases in frame from base 1. The sequence links TRBV5-4 to TRBJ2-3; TRBD2 could be the D gene, as 6 bases match. Sequenced sample: peripheral blood. This TCR was recovered from a human donor in a cohort sampled during active COVID-19. The nucleotides read TGTGCCAGCAGCTCGGGGGTGATGGACCAAACTAGCACAGATACGCAGTATTTT. Its translation reads: CASSSGVMDQTSTDTQYF.